Detailed here is one T cell receptor beta chain. The sample originates from a study of blood T cell repertoires in COVID-19. Study-wide context: Collection of acute and convalescent COVID-19 samples took place in the United States, Italy and Spain.

In the original workflow: Researchers report that nucleated cell counts were estimated from reference gene primer amplification. Sequenced by immunoSEQ multiplex PCR; TCRdb stores in-frame clones only, minus some. V, J and clone size are those of that table, while D and trimming were read from the DNA. This table holds fewer than 200,000 clones, roughly 89% found once. This CDR3 is built from 17 residues. After removal of 6 bases from V and 3 bases from J, the junction contained 10 bases not matched to a gene. Per germline, CDR1 WNHNN and CDR2 SYGVQD (reference sequence). The V call is TRBV10-1, the J call TRBJ2-1, with TRBD2 matching over 11 bases. Sequencing was done on a sample of peripheral blood. This TCR was sampled from a woman aged 45-59 years with acute or convalescent COVID-19. CDR3 region: CASSNPGTSGHYNEQFF. As DNA, the CDR3 is TGCGCCAGCAGCAATCCCGGGACTAGCGGACACTACAATGAGCAGTTCTTC.